The 19 T cell receptor beta chains below come from one sample, sequenced in a study of neurological immune-mediated disorders. One entry per CDR3 protein results from TCRdb running MiXCR on the 5' RACE reads. The data contain roughly 48,000 distinct CDR3 sequences, 10% to 15% of them singletons. Time point of the sample: longitudinal time-point 3. Sequences were obtained from PBMCs. The receptors were sampled from a male donor with HTLV-1-associated myelopathy (HAM/TSP).

This clonotype was recorded at least ten times. The chain combines TRBV7-9 with TRBJ2-5; D tentatively reads TRBD1 or TRBD2 (6 bases each). The germline V gene has CDR1 SEHNR and CDR2 FQNEAQ (reference sequence). There are 14 residues in the CDR3. V was clipped by 1 base and J by 4 bases, with 10 bases between them. In nucleotides, the CDR3 is TGTGCCAGCAGCTTAGGGGGGGCCGGAGAGACCCAGTACTTC. Its translation is CASSLGGAGETQYF.

The rearrangement links TRBV7-2 to TRBJ1-2; perhaps TRBD1 as D (6 bases). Trimming shortened V by 1 base and J by 10 bases, and 16 bases separated the two germline ends. The CDR3 has 14 residues. Per the germline V gene, CDR1 is SGHTA and CDR2 is FQGNSA. The CDR3 nucleotides are TGTGCCAGCAGCTTAGACAGGGCGGGGTTGGACTACACCTTC. Its translation is CASSLDRAGLDYTF.

Of note for this clonotype: A much larger clone lies one base from this, so it may be a read error. As DNA, the CDR3 is TGTGCCAGCAGGGGACGGCTAATAAATCAGCACCAGCATTTT. It is translated as CASRGRLINQHQHF. J is TRBJ1-5 and V is TRBV28, with D maybe TRBD1 (5 bases). The CDR3 length is 14 residues. Germline V gene sequence: CDR1 MDHEN, CDR2 SYDVKM.

This clonotype was counted ten times or more. The chain joins TRBV20-1 to TRBJ2-5; TRBD1 aligns across 8 bases. With V trimmed by 6 bases and J by 2 bases, 5 bases remained unmatched. CDR1 and CDR2 (germline): DFQATT, SNEGSKA (reference sequence). The CDR3 consists of 13 residues. The CDR3 here is CSARGPTQETQYF. Here the CDR3 DNA reads TGCAGTGCCAGGGGGCCTACTCAAGAGACCCAGTACTTC.

This chain joins TRBV24-1 and TRBJ2-2; D might be TRBD1 or TRBD2, each matching 5 bases. The CDR3 has 11 residues. The germline gives CDR1 KGHDR, CDR2 SFDVKD. The CDR3 DNA reads as TGTTCCGCCAGGGACGACGGGGAGCTGTTTTTT. The encoded protein is CSARDDGELFF.

This clonotype occurred many times. The chain is built from TRBV9 and TRBJ2-7, with unresolved D. V lost 2 bases, J lost 7 bases, and 16 bases lay in between. This CDR3 spans 14 amino acids. Germline values: CDR1 SGDLS, CDR2 YYNGEE. CDR3: CASSVSLGVEEQYF. The CDR3 DNA reads TGTGCCAGCAGCGTGTCCTTGGGCGTAGAGGAGCAGTACTTC.

This clonotype occurred a few times. The chain employs TRBV6-6 and TRBJ1-3, with no clear D. The V end was cut by 6 bases, the J end by 0 bases, with 3 bases between. The CDR3 loop spans 12 amino acids. The germline CDR1 and CDR2 sequences are MNHNY and SVGAGI (reference sequence). The CDR3 nucleotides are TGTGCCAGCAGGATCTCTGGAAACACCATATATTTT. Encoded protein: CASRISGNTIYF.

The genes are TRBV3-1 and TRBJ1-5; D might be TRBD1 (5 bases). This CDR3 has 13 residues. Per the germline V gene, CDR1 is LGHDT and CDR2 is YNNKEL (reference sequence). Trimming removed 5 bases at V and 6 bases at J, with 11 bases between. The CDR3 spells CASSRDGSQPQHF. The DNA for the CDR3 is TGTGCCAGCAGCAGGGACGGTAGTCAGCCCCAGCATTTT.

This clonotype was counted many times. J is TRBJ1-6 and V is TRBV6-5, with D tentatively TRBD1 (5 bases). The germline V gene encodes CDR1 MNHEY and CDR2 SVGAGI. Trimming took 6 bases from V and 14 from J, leaving 11 bases between them. The CDR3 has 11 residues. The DNA for the CDR3 is TGTGCCAGCAGATCAGGGCCGTCCCTCCACTTT. Amino acid sequence: CASRSGPSLHF.

Many counts were recorded for this clonotype. The chain carries TRBV20-1 and TRBJ1-6; D not certain. The CDR3 runs 14 residues. With 3 bases removed from V and 7 bases from J, the gap between germline ends came to 13 bases. Germline CDR1 DFQATT, CDR2 SNEGSKA (reference sequence). The DNA of the CDR3 is TGCAGTGCTAGGGTAGCGGGGATCAATTCACCCCTCCACTTT. It is translated as CSARVAGINSPLHF.

This clonotype was counted at least ten times. V is TRBV7-2 and J is TRBJ2-3; 7 nucleotides line up with TRBD2. Germline CDR1 and CDR2: SGHTA and FQGNSA. The CDR3 runs to 15 residues. V lost 2 bases, J lost 4 bases, and 6 bases stayed unmatched. The CDR3 loop reads CASSLFAGEADTQYF. The CDR3 DNA sequence: TGTGCCAGCAGCTTATTTGCGGGGGAGGCAGATACGCAGTATTTT.

This clonotype was detected ten times or more. The V gene is TRBV7-2, the J gene TRBJ1-5, with D perhaps matching TRBD1 (5 bases). Per germline, CDR1 SGHTA and CDR2 FQGNSA. V dropped 5 bases and J dropped 2 bases, with 13 bases sitting between them. The CDR3 has 15 amino acids. The CDR3 loop reads CASSRGRGGNQPQHF. The DNA of the CDR3 is TGTGCCAGCAGCCGTGGGAGGGGCGGCAATCAGCCCCAGCATTTT.

The sample holds many counts of this clonotype. CDR3 amino acids: CSGVAGGQETQYF. The CDR3 bases are TGCAGTGGAGTAGCGGGGGGCCAAGAGACCCAGTACTTC. The J gene is TRBJ2-5, the V gene TRBV20-1, with TRBD2 matching 10 bases. CDR1 and CDR2 from the germline V gene are DFQATT and SNEGSKA (reference sequence). Losses at the gene ends were 7 bases for V and 1 base for J; bases not matched to a gene: 3. The CDR3 covers 13 residues.

The rearrangement joins TRBV7-2 to TRBJ2-7; D is undetermined. This CDR3 is 10 amino acids long. Germline V gene sequence: CDR1 SGHTA, CDR2 FQGNSA. Trimming took 8 bases from V and 9 from J, leaving 11 bases between them. As DNA, the CDR3 is TGTGCCAGCTCGCCCGGCAGGCAGTACTTC. It encodes CASSPGRQYF.

With respect to this clonotype: The junction departs from the called germline gene at one end, perhaps through a read error. The CDR3 bases are TGTGTCAGCCTCCCGAACAGGGCCGGGGTGCTGTTTTTT. This sequence encodes CVSLPNRAGVLFF. This chain links TRBV7-9 with TRBJ2-2; D might be TRBD1 (6 bases). Germline CDR1 SEHNR, CDR2 FQNEAQ (reference sequence). The CDR3 consists of 13 residues. Full variable domain (rest looked up from reference TRBV7-9 and TRBJ2-2): DTGVSQNPRHKITKRGQNVTFRCDPISEHNRLYWYRQTLGQGPEFLTYFQNEAQLEKSRLLSDRFSAERPKGSFSTLEIQRTEQGDSAMYLCVSLPNRAGVLFFGEGSRLTVL.

This clonotype was counted ten times or more. The V call is TRBV5-6, the J call TRBJ2-5; D perhaps matches TRBD2 (6 bases). Germline V gene data show CDR1 as SGHDT and CDR2 as YYEEEE. V dropped 0 bases and J dropped 4 bases, with 16 bases sitting between them. The CDR3 has 16 residues. The CDR3 DNA sequence: TGTGCCAGCAGCTTGGATCGGCTCCTCGGGGGAGAGACCCAGTACTTC. As protein: CASSLDRLLGGETQYF.

The table lists this clonotype with many counts. V and J are TRBV20-1 and TRBJ2-1; 12 bases are shared with TRBD2. The germline gives CDR1 DFQATT, CDR2 SNEGSKA (reference sequence). CDR3 size: 16 residues. V dropped 3 bases and J dropped 6; count of bases not matched to a gene: 9. The CDR3 protein is CSASLTLAGGTNEQFF. For the CDR3, the DNA is TGCAGTGCTAGTCTTACGCTAGCGGGGGGGACCAATGAGCAGTTCTTC.

This clonotype came up many times. The rearrangement uses TRBV11-2 and TRBJ1-1; no reliable D call. V lost 3 bases to trimming and J lost 0 bases, with 11 bases between them. The CDR3 sequence is 15 residues long. CDR1 is SGHAT and CDR2 is FQNNGV in the germline V gene. The CDR3, as DNA: TGTGCCAGCAGCTTCGTCTTGAGCATGAACACTGAAGCTTTCTTT. This gives the protein CASSFVLSMNTEAFF.

This clonotype was recorded at least ten times. The chain combines TRBV5-1 with TRBJ2-1, with TRBD1 as a possible D gene (5 bases). Germline loops: CDR1 SGHRS, CDR2 YFSETQ. The CDR3 sequence is 16 residues long. Trimming stripped 4 bases from V and 0 bases from J, with 14 bases between. The CDR3 region is CASSISTVSSYNEQFF. Written as DNA, the CDR3 is TGCGCCAGCAGCATATCGACAGTCAGCTCCTACAATGAGCAGTTCTTC.